The rows below give T cell receptor beta chains drawn from one sample of a study of a mutant IDH1 vaccine in newly diagnosed glioma. Sequenced by immunoSEQ multiplex PCR; TCRdb stores in-frame clones only, minus some. The data show about 50,000 clones, with 78% seen just once and around 5.3% held by the top ten. The antigens of these receptors remain unknown. Here the sequenced sample was PBMCs, taken from a glioma patient whose treatment included an IDH1 peptide vaccine. Receptor source: a man aged 45-65 years with glioma. CDR3s include the opening cysteine and the closing phenylalanine or tryptophan. The D gene is left open where the match is weak. The size field is filled for only some rows; it gives once, few, many or a size class.

d_call	v_call	j_call	clone_size	cdr3_aa	cdr3_nt
NA	TRBV15	TRBJ2-7	NA	CATSVRESYEQYF	TGTGCCACCTCCGTAAGGGAATCCTACGAGCAGTACTTC
TRBD1	TRBV10-3	TRBJ1-1	NA	CATGTGNTEAFF	TGTGCCACAGGGACAGGGAACACTGAAGCTTTCTTT
NA	TRBV14	TRBJ2-3	NA	CASSQDEGRYTDTQYF	TGTGCCAGCAGCCAAGATGAGGGCAGGTACACAGATACGCAGTATTTT
NA	TRBV30	TRBJ1-2	NA	CAWSRTALDYGYTF	TGTGCCTGGTCCCGGACAGCGCTGGACTATGGCTACACCTTC
NA	TRBV6-5	TRBJ2-7	NA	CASSSTGTIPYEQYF	TGTGCCAGCAGTTCCACGGGGACAATCCCCTACGAGCAGTACTTC
TRBD1	TRBV7-8	TRBJ1-5	once	CASSGDRGLPQHF	TGTGCCAGCAGCGGGGACAGGGGGCTGCCCCAGCATTTT
NA	TRBV2	TRBJ2-1	NA	CASSEDGGAYNEQFF	TGTGCCAGCAGTGAAGATGGTGGGGCCTACAATGAGCAGTTCTTC
NA	TRBV5-1	TRBJ1-2	NA	CASSGGSPPNYGYTF	TGCGCCAGCAGCGGTGGGTCTCCTCCTAACTATGGCTACACCTTC
NA	TRBV7-3	TRBJ1-1	once	CASSLTRRGTNTEAFF	TGTGCCAGCAGCTTAACTCGGAGGGGGACGAACACTGAAGCTTTCTTT
NA	TRBV19	TRBJ1-3	NA	CASSRQSVSGNTIYF	TGTGCCAGTAGTAGACAGTCCGTATCCGGAAACACCATATATTTT
NA	TRBV19	TRBJ1-2	NA	CASRGTLGYGYTF	TGTGCCAGTAGGGGGACCCTGGGTTATGGCTACACCTTC
TRBD1	TRBV10-3	TRBJ2-2	NA	CAIRLFSGRGQNGELFF	TGTGCCATCAGGCTTTTCTCTGGAAGGGGGCAGAACGGGGAGCTGTTTTTT
NA	TRBV19	TRBJ2-1	few	CASSHTGLQTRNEQFF	TGTGCCAGTAGCCATACAGGGCTTCAAACGCGGAATGAGCAGTTCTTC
NA	TRBV15	TRBJ2-3	NA	CATSRDEGSSTDTQYF	TGTGCCACCAGCAGAGATGAGGGCTCTAGCACAGATACGCAGTATTTT
TRBD1	TRBV2	TRBJ2-7	few	CASSTGTESIEQYF	TGTGCCAGCAGTACCGGGACAGAGTCCATCGAGCAGTACTTC
NA	TRBV6-5	TRBJ1-6	NA	CATGLRGSPLHF	TGTGCCACCGGACTTCGTGGTTCACCCCTCCACTTT
TRBD2	TRBV10-3	TRBJ2-7	NA	CAISGERGGPGDF	TGTGCCATCAGTGGGGAGCGGGGGGGTCCTGGGGACTTC
TRBD1	TRBV6-1	TRBJ2-7	NA	CATSTRAGGEQYF	TGTGCCACTTCCACCCGGGCAGGGGGTGAGCAGTACTTC
TRBD2	TRBV27	TRBJ2-5	once	CASSLSLGRGTQYF	TGTGCCAGCAGTTTATCTCTGGGGAGGGGGACCCAGTACTTC
TRBD1	TRBV7-9	TRBJ1-3	NA	CASSWDRLSGNTIYF	TGTGCCAGCAGCTGGGACAGGCTCTCTGGAAACACCATATATTTT
NA	TRBV7-6	TRBJ2-3	NA	CASSLDRGADTQYF	TGTGCCAGCAGCTTAGACCGAGGGGCAGATACGCAGTATTTT
TRBD1	TRBV5-4	TRBJ2-7	once	CASSASGTGYYEQYF	TGTGCCAGCAGCGCGTCCGGGACAGGATACTACGAGCAGTACTTC
NA	TRBV7-9	TRBJ1-1	few	CASSLPQGSNTEAFF	TGTGCCAGCAGCTTACCGCAGGGGTCGAACACTGAAGCTTTCTTT
NA	TRBV18	TRBJ2-7	NA	CASSRGSLVANEQYF	TGTGCCAGCTCCCGCGGATCCCTCGTCGCTAACGAGCAGTACTTC
NA	TRBV7-3	TRBJ1-1	NA	CASSVDRNTEAFF	TGTGCCAGCAGCGTTGACAGAAACACTGAAGCTTTCTTT
NA	TRBV19	TRBJ2-1	NA	CASSFSGTHEQFF	TGTGCCAGTAGTTTCTCGGGGACGCATGAGCAGTTCTTC
TRBD1	TRBV7-9	TRBJ1-2	NA	CASSPWDRGYGYTF	TGTGCCAGCAGCCCATGGGACAGGGGCTATGGCTACACCTTC
NA	TRBV7-9	TRBJ1-3	once	CASGGMSGNTIYF	TGTGCCAGCGGGGGGATGTCTGGAAACACCATATATTTT
TRBD1	TRBV7-2	TRBJ2-7	NA	CASSLARDRSTYEQYF	TGTGCCAGCAGCTTAGCCCGGGACAGGTCAACCTACGAGCAGTACTTC
TRBD2	TRBV7-2	TRBJ2-7	NA	CASSQTSGGERQYF	TGTGCCAGCAGCCAGACTAGCGGGGGGGAGAGGCAGTACTTC
NA	TRBV5-4	TRBJ2-2	NA	CASSLGVGPNTGELFF	TGTGCCAGCAGCTTGGGGGTGGGGCCGAACACCGGGGAGCTGTTTTTT
NA	TRBV4-1	TRBJ1-4	NA	CASSQDQAAKGGPTNEKLFF	TGCGCCAGCAGCCAAGATCAGGCCGCCAAGGGTGGCCCAACTAATGAAAAACTGTTTTTT
NA	TRBV10-2	TRBJ1-4	medium-sized	CASSAGLDATNEKLFF	TGCGCCAGCAGTGCGGGGCTGGATGCAACTAATGAAAAACTGTTTTTT
NA	TRBV5-1	TRBJ1-1	NA	CASSLASTNTEAFF	TGCGCCAGCAGCTTGGCATCTACTAACACTGAAGCTTTCTTT
NA	TRBV7-8	TRBJ2-7	NA	CASSWGGLYEQYF	TGTGCCAGCAGCTGGGGGGGCCTCTACGAGCAGTACTTC
NA	TRBV5-4	TRBJ2-5	NA	CASSPQEWGAAQYF	TGTGCCAGCAGCCCCCAGGAATGGGGGGCGGCCCAGTACTTC
NA	TRBV15	TRBJ1-4	once	CATSSGTNEKLFF	TGTGCCACCAGCTCCGGGACTAATGAAAAACTGTTTTTT
NA	TRBV19	TRBJ1-4	NA	CASSRVGETNEKLFF	TGTGCCAGTAGTCGAGTGGGAGAGACTAATGAAAAACTGTTTTTT
NA	TRBV18	TRBJ1-1	NA	CASSSDRAWGTEAFF	TGTGCCAGCTCATCGGACCGGGCCTGGGGCACTGAAGCTTTCTTT
TRBD2	TRBV4-2	TRBJ2-2	once	CASSQQLAGAVTGELFF	TGTGCCAGCAGCCAGCAGCTAGCGGGGGCGGTGACCGGGGAGCTGTTTTTT
TRBD1	TRBV5-1	TRBJ2-6	NA	CASSLIQGARGANVLTF	TGCGCCAGCAGTCTTATACAGGGGGCGCGCGGGGCCAACGTCCTGACTTTC
NA	TRBV5-6	TRBJ1-1	NA	CASSLTVNTEAFF	TGTGCCAGCAGCTTGACTGTGAACACTGAAGCTTTCTTT
NA	TRBV30	TRBJ1-3	once	CAWSAPGTGNTIYF	TGTGCCTGGAGCGCCCCGGGGACTGGAAACACCATATATTTT
TRBD2	TRBV27	TRBJ2-2	few	CASSFGGGGGASGELFF	TGTGCCAGCAGTTTTGGGGGCGGCGGGGGGGCCTCCGGGGAGCTGTTTTTT
NA	TRBV19	TRBJ2-6	once	CASRDAGRQAGANVLTF	TGTGCCAGTAGGGACGCGGGCCGCCAGGCTGGGGCCAACGTCCTGACTTTC
TRBD1	TRBV5-1	TRBJ1-1	NA	CASAQALTGGTEAFF	TGCGCCAGCGCCCAGGCCCTAACAGGGGGCACTGAAGCTTTCTTT
NA	TRBV29-1	TRBJ2-1	NA	CSVPLVDYNEQFF	TGCAGCGTTCCACTAGTGGACTACAATGAGCAGTTCTTC
NA	TRBV5-4	TRBJ1-1	few	CASSLGRANINTEAFF	TGTGCCAGCAGCTTGGGCAGGGCGAATATTAACACTGAAGCTTTCTTT
TRBD1	TRBV9	TRBJ1-4	NA	CASSAGTGGAGEKLFF	TGTGCCAGCAGCGCAGGGACAGGGGGCGCGGGTGAAAAACTGTTTTTT
NA	TRBV10-3	TRBJ2-2	NA	CAISEMGGRNTGELFF	TGTGCCATCAGTGAGATGGGGGGGCGGAACACCGGGGAGCTGTTTTTT
TRBD2	TRBV5-1	TRBJ2-3	NA	CASSRDSGGGQDTQYF	TGCGCCAGCAGCCGCGACAGCGGGGGAGGGCAAGATACGCAGTATTTT
TRBD1	TRBV9	TRBJ2-3	NA	CASSVDTGGTDTQYF	TGTGCCAGCAGCGTAGATACAGGGGGCACAGATACGCAGTATTTT
NA	TRBV15	TRBJ1-5	NA	CATQGGGNQPQHF	TGTGCCACCCAAGGGGGGGGCAATCAGCCCCAGCATTTT
NA	TRBV25-1	TRBJ2-3	NA	CASSENTDTQYF	TGTGCCAGCAGTGAGAATACAGATACGCAGTATTTT
TRBD2	TRBV5-1	TRBJ2-5	NA	CASSLARGVEETQYF	TGCGCCAGCAGCTTGGCCCGGGGGGTAGAAGAGACCCAGTACTTC
NA	TRBV11-1	TRBJ2-7	NA	CASSLALGATHEQYF	TGTGCCAGCAGCTTAGCGCTAGGGGCGACTCACGAGCAGTACTTC
NA	TRBV5-1	TRBJ2-1	NA	CASSLGLSLYNEQFF	TGCGCCAGCAGCTTGGGACTATCACTTTACAATGAGCAGTTCTTC
TRBD1	TRBV30	TRBJ1-2	NA	CAWSRKDRGGGYTF	TGTGCCTGGAGCCGAAAGGACAGGGGAGGGGGCTACACCTTC
NA	TRBV30	TRBJ2-7	once	CAWSVGLLQYF	TGTGCCTGGAGTGTAGGCCTTCTGCAGTACTTC